This TCR beta chain was documented in a study of metastatic and nonmetastatic thyroid tumors. Across the whole study: Comparison of repertoires was carried out across blood and tumor or nodule tissue from malignant and benign thyroid patients.

This clone was seen more than once but under ten times. Its antigen remains unidentified. The germline gene is not matched at one end of the junction; a read error may be the cause. All patients were treatment-naive before thyroid surgery. Authors' processing steps: To classify distant metastasis in papillary thyroid cancer, a model was built from CDR3 differences across clinicopathological groups. MiXCR was used by TCRdb to re-call the PCR reads. TCRdb, not the authors, supplied the V and J calls. The repertoire has approximately 37,000 clones, 15% of them found once; the top ten carry about 19%. Study conclusions and caveats: Compared with benign nodules, malignant thyroid tumors were reported to have significantly higher TCR beta diversity in both blood and tumor.

Germline loops: CDR1 MNHEY, CDR2 SVGAGI. The CDR3 is 15 amino acids. Sequencing was done on a sample of blood. The genes are TRBV6-5 and TRBJ2-7; D ambiguous. This clonotype originated in a male donor with papillary thyroid cancer or a benign thyroid nodule (not recorded which). Some clones in this sample may be carry-over from other donors' samples. The CDR3 is CARSYSFDIYYEQYF. The CDR3 DNA sequence: TGTGCCAGAAGTTACTCTTTTGACATTTACTACGAGCAGTACTTC.